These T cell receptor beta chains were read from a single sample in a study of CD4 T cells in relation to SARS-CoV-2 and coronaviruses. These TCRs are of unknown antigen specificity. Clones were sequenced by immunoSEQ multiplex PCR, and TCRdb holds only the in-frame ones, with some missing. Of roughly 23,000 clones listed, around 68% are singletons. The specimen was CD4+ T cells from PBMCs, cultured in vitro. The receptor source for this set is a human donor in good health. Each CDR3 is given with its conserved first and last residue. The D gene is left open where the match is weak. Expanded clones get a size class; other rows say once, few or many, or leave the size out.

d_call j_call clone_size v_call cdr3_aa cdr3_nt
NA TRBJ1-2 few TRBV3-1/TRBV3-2 CASSQAPGQMNYGYTF TGTGCCAGCAGCCAAGCTCCGGGGCAAATGAACTATGGCTACACCTTC
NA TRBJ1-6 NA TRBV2 CASRRTSHSPLHF TGTGCCAGCAGGCGGACATCGCATTCACCCCTCCACTTT
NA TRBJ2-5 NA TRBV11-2 CASSPGRGETQYF TGTGCCAGCAGCCCTGGCCGGGGAGAGACCCAGTACTTC
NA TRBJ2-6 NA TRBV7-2 CASLSGGANVLTF TGTGCCAGCCTCTCGGGCGGGGCCAACGTCCTGACTTTC
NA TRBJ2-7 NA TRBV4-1 CASSIQDRSYEQYF TGCGCCAGCAGCATACAGGATCGCTCCTACGAGCAGTACTTC
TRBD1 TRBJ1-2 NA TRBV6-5 CASSHGQGGYDYTF TGTGCCAGCAGTCATGGACAGGGGGGTTATGACTACACCTTC
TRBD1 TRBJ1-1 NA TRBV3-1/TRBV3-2 CASSLGQDPEAFF TGTGCCAGCAGCCTAGGACAGGACCCTGAAGCTTTCTTT
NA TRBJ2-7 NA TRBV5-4 CASSSGGLGAYEQYF TGTGCCAGCAGCTCAGGGGGACTGGGGGCCTACGAGCAGTACTTC
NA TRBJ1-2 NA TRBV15 CATSRARGINYGYTF TGTGCCACCAGCAGAGCTCGGGGAATCAACTATGGCTACACCTTC
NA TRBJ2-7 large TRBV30 CAWSDSYEQYF TGTGCCTGGAGTGACAGCTACGAGCAGTACTTC
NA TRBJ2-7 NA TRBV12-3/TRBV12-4 CASSSGLGYEQYF TGTGCCAGCAGCTCCGGACTTGGCTACGAGCAGTACTTC
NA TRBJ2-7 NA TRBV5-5 CASSSGRSSYEQYF TGTGCCAGCAGCTCGGGACGGTCCAGTTACGAGCAGTACTTC
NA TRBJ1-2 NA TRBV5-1 CASSLEGRDDGYTF TGCGCCAGCAGCTTGGAGGGCAGGGACGATGGCTACACCTTC
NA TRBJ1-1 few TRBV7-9 CASSPEHEGYTEAFF TGTGCCAGCAGCCCAGAGCATGAAGGGTACACTGAAGCTTTCTTT
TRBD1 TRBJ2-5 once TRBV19 CASSMGTGPRQETQYF TGTGCCAGTAGTATGGGGACAGGCCCACGGCAAGAGACCCAGTACTTC
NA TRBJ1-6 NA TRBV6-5 CASRPPTGGNSPLHF TGTGCCAGCAGGCCCCCGACAGGAGGGAATTCACCCCTCCACTTT
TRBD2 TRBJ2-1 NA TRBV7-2 CASSGTSNLRNEQFF TGTGCCAGCAGCGGGACTAGCAACCTCCGAAATGAGCAGTTCTTC
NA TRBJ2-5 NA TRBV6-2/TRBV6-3 CASSYDRARQETQYF TGTGCCAGCAGTTACGATCGGGCACGGCAGGAGACCCAGTACTTC
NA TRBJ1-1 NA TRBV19 CASSTGGAEAFF TGTGCCAGTAGTACTGGGGGGGCTGAAGCTTTCTTT
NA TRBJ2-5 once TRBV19 CASSIVAEGGETQYF TGTGCCAGTAGTATAGTCGCGGAGGGGGGAGAGACCCAGTACTTC
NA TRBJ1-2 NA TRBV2 CASSARSGPVGYTF TGTGCCAGCAGCGCCCGATCCGGCCCAGTGGGCTACACCTTC
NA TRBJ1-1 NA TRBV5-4 CASSLRAGFNTEAFF TGTGCCAGCAGCTTGCGCGCGGGCTTCAACACTGAAGCTTTCTTT